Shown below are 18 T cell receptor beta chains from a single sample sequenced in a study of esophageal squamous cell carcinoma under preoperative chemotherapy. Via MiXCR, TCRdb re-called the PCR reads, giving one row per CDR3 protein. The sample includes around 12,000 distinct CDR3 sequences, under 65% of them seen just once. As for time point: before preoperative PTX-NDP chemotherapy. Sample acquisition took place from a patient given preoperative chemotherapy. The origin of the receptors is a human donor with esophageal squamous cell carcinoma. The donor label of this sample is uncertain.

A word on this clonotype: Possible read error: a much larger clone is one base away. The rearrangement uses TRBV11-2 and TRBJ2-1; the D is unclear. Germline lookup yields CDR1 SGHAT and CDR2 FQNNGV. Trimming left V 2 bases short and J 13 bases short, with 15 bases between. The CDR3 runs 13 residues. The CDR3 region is CASSLWRTETQFF. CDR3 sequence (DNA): TGTGCCAGCAGCTTATGGCGAACGGAGACCCAGTTCTTC.

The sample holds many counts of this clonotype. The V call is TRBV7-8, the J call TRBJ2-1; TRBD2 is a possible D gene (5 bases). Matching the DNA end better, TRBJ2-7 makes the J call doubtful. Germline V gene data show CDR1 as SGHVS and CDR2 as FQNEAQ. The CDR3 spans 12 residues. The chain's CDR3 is CASSPRAYEQYF. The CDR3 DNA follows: TGTGCCAGCAGCCCGCGGGCCTACGAGCAGTACTTC.

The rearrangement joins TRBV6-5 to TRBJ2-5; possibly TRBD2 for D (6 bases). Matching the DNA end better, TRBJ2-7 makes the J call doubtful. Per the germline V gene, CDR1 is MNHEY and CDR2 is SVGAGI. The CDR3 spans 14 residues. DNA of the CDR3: TGTGCCAGCAGTTACCTCGGGAGTGGGTACGAGCAGTACTTC. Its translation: CASSYLGSGYEQYF.

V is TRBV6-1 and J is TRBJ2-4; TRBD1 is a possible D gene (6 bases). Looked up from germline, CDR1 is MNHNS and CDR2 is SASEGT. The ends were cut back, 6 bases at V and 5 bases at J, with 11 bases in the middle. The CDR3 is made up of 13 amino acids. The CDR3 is CASRPTGQNIQYF. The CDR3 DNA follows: TGTGCCAGCAGACCGACAGGACAAAACATTCAGTACTTC.

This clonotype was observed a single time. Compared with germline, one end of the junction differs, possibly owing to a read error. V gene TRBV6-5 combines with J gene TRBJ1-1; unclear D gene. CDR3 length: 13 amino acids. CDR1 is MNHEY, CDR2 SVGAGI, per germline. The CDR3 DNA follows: TGTGCCAACAGTTACTCGCTGAACACTGAAGCTTTCTTT. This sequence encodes CANSYSLNTEAFF.

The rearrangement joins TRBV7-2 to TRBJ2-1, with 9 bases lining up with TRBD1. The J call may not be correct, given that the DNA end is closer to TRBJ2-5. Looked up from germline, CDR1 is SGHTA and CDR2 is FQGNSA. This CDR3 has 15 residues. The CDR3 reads CASSLMGQGLETQYF. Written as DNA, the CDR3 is TGTGCCAGCAGCTTGATGGGACAGGGCTTAGAGACCCAGTACTTC.

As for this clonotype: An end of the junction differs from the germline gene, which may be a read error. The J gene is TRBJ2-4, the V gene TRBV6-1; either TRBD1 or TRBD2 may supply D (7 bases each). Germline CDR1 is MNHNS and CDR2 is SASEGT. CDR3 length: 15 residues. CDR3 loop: CASGVGEGAKNTQYF. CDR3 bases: TGTGCCAGCGGCGTGGGGGAGGGGGCCAAAAACACTCAGTACTTC.

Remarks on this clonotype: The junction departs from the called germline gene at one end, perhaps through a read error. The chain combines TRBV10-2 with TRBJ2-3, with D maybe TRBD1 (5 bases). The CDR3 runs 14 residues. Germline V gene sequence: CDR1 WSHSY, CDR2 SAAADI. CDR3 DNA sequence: TGCGCGGGCAGTGGGGCTGGAGACGAGGATACGCAGTACTTT. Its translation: CAGSGAGDEDTQYF.

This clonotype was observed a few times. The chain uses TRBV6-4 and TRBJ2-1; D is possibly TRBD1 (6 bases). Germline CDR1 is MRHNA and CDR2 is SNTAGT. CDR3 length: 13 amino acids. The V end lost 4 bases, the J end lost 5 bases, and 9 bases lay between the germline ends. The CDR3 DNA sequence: TGTGCCAGCAGTGCAGGGGAAAACAATGAGCAGTTCTTC. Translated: CASSAGENNEQFF.

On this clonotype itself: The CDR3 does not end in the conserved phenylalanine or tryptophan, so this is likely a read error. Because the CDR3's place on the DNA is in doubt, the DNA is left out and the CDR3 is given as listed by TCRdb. CDR3 residues: CASNGGSTMSSSSGQ. The rearrangement uses TRBV6-1 and TRBJ1-1. Germline loops: CDR1 MNHNS, CDR2 SASEGT. Including both end residues, the CDR3 is 15 amino acids long.

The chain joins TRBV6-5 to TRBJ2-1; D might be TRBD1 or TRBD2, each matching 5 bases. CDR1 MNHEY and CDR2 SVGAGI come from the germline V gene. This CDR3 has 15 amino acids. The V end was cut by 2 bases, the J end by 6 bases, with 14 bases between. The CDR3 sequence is CASSYVGALRNEQFF. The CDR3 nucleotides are TGTGCCAGCAGTTACGTCGGGGCCCTTCGCAATGAGCAGTTCTTC.

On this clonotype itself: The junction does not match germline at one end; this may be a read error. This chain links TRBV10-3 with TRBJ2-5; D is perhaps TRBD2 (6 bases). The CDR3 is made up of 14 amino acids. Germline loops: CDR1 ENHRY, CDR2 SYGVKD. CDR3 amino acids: CAGKGAEGPETQYF. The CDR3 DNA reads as TGTGCGGGCAAAGGGGCGGAGGGCCCAGAGACCCAGTATTTC.

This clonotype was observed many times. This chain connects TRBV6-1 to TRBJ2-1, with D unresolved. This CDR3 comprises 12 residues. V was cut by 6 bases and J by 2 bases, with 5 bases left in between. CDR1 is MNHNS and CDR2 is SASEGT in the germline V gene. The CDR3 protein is CASRGTYNEQFF. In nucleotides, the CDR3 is TGTGCCAGCAGGGGGACCTACAATGAGCAGTTCTTC.

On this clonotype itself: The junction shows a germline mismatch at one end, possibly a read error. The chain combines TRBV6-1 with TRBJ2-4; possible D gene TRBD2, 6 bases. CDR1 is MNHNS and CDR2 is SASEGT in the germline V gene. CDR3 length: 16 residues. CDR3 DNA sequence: TGTGCGAGCAGTGAATCGGGGGTGAGAGACAAAAACACTCAGTACTTC. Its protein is CASSESGVRDKNTQYF.

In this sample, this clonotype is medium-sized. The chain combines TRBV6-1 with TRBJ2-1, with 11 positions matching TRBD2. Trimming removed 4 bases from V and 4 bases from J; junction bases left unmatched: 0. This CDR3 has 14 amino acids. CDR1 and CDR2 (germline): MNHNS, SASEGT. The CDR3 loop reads CASSGTSGYNEQFF. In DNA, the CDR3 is TGTGCCAGCAGTGGGACTAGCGGGTACAATGAGCAGTTCTTC.

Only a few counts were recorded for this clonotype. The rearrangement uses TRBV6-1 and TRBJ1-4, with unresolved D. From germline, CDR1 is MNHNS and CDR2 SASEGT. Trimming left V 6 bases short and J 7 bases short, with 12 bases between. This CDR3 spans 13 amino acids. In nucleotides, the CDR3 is TGTGCCAGCAGCTGGTCCCGGACTGAAAAACTGTTTTTT. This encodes CASSWSRTEKLFF.

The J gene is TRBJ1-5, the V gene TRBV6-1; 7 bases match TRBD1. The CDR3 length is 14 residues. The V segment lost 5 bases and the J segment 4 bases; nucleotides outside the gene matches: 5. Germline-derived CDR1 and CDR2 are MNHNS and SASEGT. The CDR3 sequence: CASSPGTANQPQHF. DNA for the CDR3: TGTGCCAGCAGTCCCGGGACAGCGAATCAGCCCCAGCATTTT.

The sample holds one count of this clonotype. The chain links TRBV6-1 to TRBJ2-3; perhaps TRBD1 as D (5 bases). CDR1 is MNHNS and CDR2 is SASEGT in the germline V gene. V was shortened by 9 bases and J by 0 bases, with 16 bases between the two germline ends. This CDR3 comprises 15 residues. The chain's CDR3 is CARGHEQVSTDTQYF. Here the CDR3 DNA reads TGTGCCAGGGGCCACGAACAGGTGAGCACAGATACGCAGTATTTT.